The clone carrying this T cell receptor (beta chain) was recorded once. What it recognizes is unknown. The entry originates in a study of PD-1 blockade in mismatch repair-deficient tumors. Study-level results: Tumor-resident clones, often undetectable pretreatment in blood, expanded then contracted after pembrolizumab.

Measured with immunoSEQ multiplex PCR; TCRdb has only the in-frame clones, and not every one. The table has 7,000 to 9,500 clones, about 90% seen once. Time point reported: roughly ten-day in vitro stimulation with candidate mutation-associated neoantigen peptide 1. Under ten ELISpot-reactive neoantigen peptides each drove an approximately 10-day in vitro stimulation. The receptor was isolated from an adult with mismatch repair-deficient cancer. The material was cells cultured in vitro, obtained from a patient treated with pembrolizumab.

CDR3 protein: CASSLGGAGEETQYF. The CDR3 nucleotides read TGCGCCAGCAGCCTAGGGGGCGCGGGCGAAGAGACCCAGTACTTC. The chain joins TRBV5-1 to TRBJ2-5; 7 bases fit TRBD1. Germline V CDR1 and CDR2: SGHRS, YFSETQ. This CDR3 spans 15 amino acids. V shed 4 bases, J shed 3 bases, and the junction held 9 bases outside the gene matches.